This T cell receptor (beta chain) was identified during a study of CD8+ T cells in alopecia areata. From germline, CDR1 is SQVTM and CDR2 ANQGSEA. The CDR3 has 12 amino acids. Trimming removed 7 bases at V and 7 bases at J, with 17 bases between. After isolation, RNA underwent reverse transcription to generate cDNA as the sequencing template. Here immunoSEQ multiplex PCR was the method, and the copy in TCRdb shows in-frame clones only, minus some. The sample consists of roughly 150,000 clones, about 60% of them appearing once. Notes on this clone: The target antigen is unknown.

Notes on the study in general: Clonality in lesional scalp, especially alopecia totalis/universalis, exceeded that of normal scalp. Researchers reported that TCR sharing among patients proved less clear than in mice, possibly HLA-linked. Normal skin's resident alphabeta T cells are also sequenced in scalp samples.

Using a FACSAria, the CD4+ and CD8+ T cells were sorted from the PBMCs. This clonotype was obtained from a human donor in good health. V gene TRBV29-1 combines with J gene TRBJ2-7; D may correspond to TRBD1 or TRBD2 (5 bases each). The specimen was CD4+ T cells sorted from blood. In nucleotides, the CDR3 is TGCAGCGGGCTGAGGGACCGCGGGGAGCAGTACTTC. Protein product: CSGLRDRGEQYF.